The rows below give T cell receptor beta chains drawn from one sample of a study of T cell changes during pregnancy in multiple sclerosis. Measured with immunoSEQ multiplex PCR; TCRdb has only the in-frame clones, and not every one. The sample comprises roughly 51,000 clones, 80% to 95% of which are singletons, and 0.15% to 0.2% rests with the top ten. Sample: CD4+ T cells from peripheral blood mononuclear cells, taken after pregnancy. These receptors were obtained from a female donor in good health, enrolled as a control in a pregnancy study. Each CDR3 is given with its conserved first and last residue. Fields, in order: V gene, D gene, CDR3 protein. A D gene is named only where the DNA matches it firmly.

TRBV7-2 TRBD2 CASSRRAGPTDTQYF
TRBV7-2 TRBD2 CASSPGRGSSYNEQFF
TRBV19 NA CASTVEGFVYGYTF
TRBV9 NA CASSVVASGTDTQYF
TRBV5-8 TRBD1 CASRDRGWGTEAFF
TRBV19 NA CASSRTVEQTYGYTF
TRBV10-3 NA CAITLSQNTEAFF
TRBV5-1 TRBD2 CASRLGLAGAFSYNEQFF
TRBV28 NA CASTNTDTQYF
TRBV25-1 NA CASSHQYTIYF
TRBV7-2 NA CASSLLGRTNTGELFF
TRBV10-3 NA CAVGLANNEQFF
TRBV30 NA CAWSFGIQETQYF
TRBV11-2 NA CASSPRGDTQYF
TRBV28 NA CASSPGIYGYTF
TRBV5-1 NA CASSLARGSAEAFF
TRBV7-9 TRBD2 CASSLSLAGAGTDTQYF
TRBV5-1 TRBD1 CASSNQGAGYEQYF
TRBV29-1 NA CSVDRGGTGGSGYTF
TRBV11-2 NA CASSLLGGGRLGEQYF
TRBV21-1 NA CASSKRLPLLYEQYF
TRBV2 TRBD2 CASRRVAGREETQYF
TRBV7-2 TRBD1 CASSPGTANYGYTF
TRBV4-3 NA CASRRQEVSSTEAFF
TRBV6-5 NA CASSFGRYGYTF
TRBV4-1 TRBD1 CASSQVDRGSNQPQHF
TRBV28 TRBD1 CASRYPRGLEAFF
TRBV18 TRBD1 CASSPGQGYEKLFF
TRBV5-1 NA CASSSQGTEAFF
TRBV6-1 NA CASSEQYQGGGYTF
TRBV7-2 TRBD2 CASSLRAGGGETQYF
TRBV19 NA CASSRGTGRDNQPQHF
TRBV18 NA CASSPPGARDTEAFF
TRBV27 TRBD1 CASSLRGLAKNIQYF
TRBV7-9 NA CASSLAEGTEAFF
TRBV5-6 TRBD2 CASSFAGGPYEQYF